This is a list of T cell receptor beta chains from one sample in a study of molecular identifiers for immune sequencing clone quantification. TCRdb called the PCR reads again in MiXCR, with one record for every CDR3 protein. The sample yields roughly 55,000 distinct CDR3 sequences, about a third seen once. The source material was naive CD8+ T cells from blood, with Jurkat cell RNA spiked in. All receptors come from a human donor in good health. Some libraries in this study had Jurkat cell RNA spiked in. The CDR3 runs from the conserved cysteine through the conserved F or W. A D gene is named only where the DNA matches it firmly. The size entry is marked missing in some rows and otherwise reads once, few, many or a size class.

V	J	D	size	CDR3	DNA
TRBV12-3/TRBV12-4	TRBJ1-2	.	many	CASSLSSYGYTF	TGTGCCAGCAGTTTATCCAGCTATGGCTACACCTTC
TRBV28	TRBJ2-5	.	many	CASSLSSSALGEVYETQYF	TGTGCCAGCAGTTTATCGTCATCAGCTCTGGGGGAGGTGTACGAGACCCAGTACTTC
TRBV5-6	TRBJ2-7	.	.	CASSLEVGYEQYF	TGTGCCAGCAGCTTGGAAGTAGGCTACGAGCAGTACTTC
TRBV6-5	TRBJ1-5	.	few	CASRRRRELWQPQHF	TGTGCCAGCAGAAGACGTAGGGAATTGTGGCAGCCCCAGCATTTT
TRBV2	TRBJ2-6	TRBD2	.	CASSEGAGGMHSGANVLTF	TGTGCCAGCAGTGAAGGGGCCGGGGGGATGCACTCTGGGGCCAACGTCCTGACTTTC
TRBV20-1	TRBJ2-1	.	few	CSANKVGSPTNEQFF	TGCAGTGCTAATAAAGTAGGGTCCCCCACTAATGAGCAGTTCTTC
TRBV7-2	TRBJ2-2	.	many	CASSLVGGQVTGELFF	TGTGCCAGCAGCTTAGTTGGGGGGCAGGTCACCGGGGAGCTGTTTTTT
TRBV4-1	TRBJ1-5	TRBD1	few	CASSLRGLSNQPQHF	TGCGCCAGCAGCCTCAGGGGGCTCAGCAATCAGCCCCAGCATTTT
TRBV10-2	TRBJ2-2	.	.	CASMSLAGELFF	TGCGCCAGCATGAGTCTGGCCGGGGAGCTGTTTTTT
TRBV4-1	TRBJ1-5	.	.	CASSQGTSPSYQPQHF	TGCGCCAGCAGCCAAGGGACATCACCGAGCTATCAGCCCCAGCATTTT
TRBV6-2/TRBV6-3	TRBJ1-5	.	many	CASSYSASGYGANQPQHF	TGTGCCAGCAGTTACTCCGCTTCAGGGTATGGGGCCAATCAGCCCCAGCATTTT
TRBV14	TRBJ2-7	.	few	CASSQGQGPYEQYF	TGTGCCAGCAGCCAAGGGCAGGGCCCTTACGAGCAGTACTTC
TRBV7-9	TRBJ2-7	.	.	CASSLSRSLYEQYF	TGTGCCAGCAGCTTAAGCAGGTCCCTATACGAGCAGTACTTC
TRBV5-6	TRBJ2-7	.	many	CASSPGPGRLNEQYF	TGTGCCAGCAGCCCTGGTCCGGGACGGCTTAACGAGCAGTACTTC
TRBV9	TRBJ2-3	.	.	CASSKGTSSTDTQYF	TGTGCCAGCAGCAAAGGGACTTCTAGCACAGATACGCAGTATTTT
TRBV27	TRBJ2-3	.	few	CASNLGHTQYF	TGTGCCAGCAATCTAGGACATACGCAGTATTTT
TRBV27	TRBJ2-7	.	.	CASSGPRGEYF	TGTGCCAGCTCCGGCCCCAGGGGGGAGTACTTC
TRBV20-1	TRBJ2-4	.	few	CSARDPLLEQAKNIQYF	TGCAGTGCTAGAGACCCGCTTCTTGAACAAGCCAAAAACATTCAGTACTTC
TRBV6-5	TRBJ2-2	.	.	CASSFGSGELFF	TGTGCCAGCAGTTTTGGGTCCGGGGAGCTGTTTTTT
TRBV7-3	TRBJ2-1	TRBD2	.	CASSFSGRGYEQFF	TGTGCCAGCAGCTTCAGCGGGAGGGGCTATGAGCAGTTCTTC
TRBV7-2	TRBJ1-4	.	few	CASSLLDSLNEKLFF	TGTGCCAGCAGCTTACTAGACAGCCTGAATGAAAAACTGTTTTTT
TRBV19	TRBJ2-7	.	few	CASSTRGIAYEQYF	TGTGCCAGTAGTACGCGAGGGATAGCCTACGAGCAGTACTTC